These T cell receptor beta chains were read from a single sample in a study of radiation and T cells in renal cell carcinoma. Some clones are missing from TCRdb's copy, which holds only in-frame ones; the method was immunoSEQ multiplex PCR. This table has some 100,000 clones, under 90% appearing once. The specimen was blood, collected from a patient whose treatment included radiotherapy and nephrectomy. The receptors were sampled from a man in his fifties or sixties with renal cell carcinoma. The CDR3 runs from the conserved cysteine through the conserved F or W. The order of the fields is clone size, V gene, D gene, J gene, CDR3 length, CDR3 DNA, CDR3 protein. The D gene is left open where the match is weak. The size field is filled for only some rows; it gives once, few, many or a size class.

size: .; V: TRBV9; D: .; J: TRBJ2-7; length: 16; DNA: TGTGCCAGCAGCCAAGGGGGGGCAGGGGCCCACTACGAGCAGTACTTC; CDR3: CASSQGGAGAHYEQYF
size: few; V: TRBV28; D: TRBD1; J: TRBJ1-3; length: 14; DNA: TGTGCCAGCGGACGGACAGGGGGCAGAAACACCATATATTTT; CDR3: CASGRTGGRNTIYF
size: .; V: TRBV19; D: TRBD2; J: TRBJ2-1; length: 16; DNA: TGTGCCAGTAGTATAGACGGGACTAGCGGCAACAATGAGCAGTTCTTC; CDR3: CASSIDGTSGNNEQFF
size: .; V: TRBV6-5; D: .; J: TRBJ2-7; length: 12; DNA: TGTGTCTGTAAGGGATCAGGCTACGAGCAGTACTTC; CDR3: CVCKGSGYEQYF
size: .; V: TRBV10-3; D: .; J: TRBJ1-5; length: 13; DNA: TGTGCCACCCCGCGAGTTAGCAATCAGCCCCAGCATTTT; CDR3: CATPRVSNQPQHF
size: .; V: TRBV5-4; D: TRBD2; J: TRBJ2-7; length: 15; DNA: TGTGCCAGCAGCTCCTCGGGACTAGCGGTATCGGAGCAGTACTTC; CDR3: CASSSSGLAVSEQYF
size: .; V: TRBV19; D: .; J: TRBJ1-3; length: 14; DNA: TGTGCCAGTACTTACGGCGGATCTGGAAACACCATATATTTT; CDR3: CASTYGGSGNTIYF
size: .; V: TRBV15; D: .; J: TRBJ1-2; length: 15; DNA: TGTGCCACCAGCAGAGATCCTTTAGCGGTTTATGGCTACACCTTC; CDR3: CATSRDPLAVYGYTF
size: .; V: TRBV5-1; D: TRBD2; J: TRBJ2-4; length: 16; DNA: TGCGCCAGCAGCTTAGCGGGGGTCGGAGCCAAAAACATTCAGTACTTC; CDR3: CASSLAGVGAKNIQYF
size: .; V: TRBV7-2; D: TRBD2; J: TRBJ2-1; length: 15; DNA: TGTGCCAGCAGCTTAGCAGCCCTAGCGGCCAATGAGCAGTTCTTC; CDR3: CASSLAALAANEQFF
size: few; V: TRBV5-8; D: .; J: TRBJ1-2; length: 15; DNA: TGTGCCAGCAGCCACGCCGGGGTGATCAACTATGGCTACACCTTC; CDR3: CASSHAGVINYGYTF
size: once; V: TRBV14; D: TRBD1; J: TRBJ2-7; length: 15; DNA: TGTGCCAGCAGCCCCTTCGGACAGGGCCCCTACGAGCAGTACTTC; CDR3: CASSPFGQGPYEQYF
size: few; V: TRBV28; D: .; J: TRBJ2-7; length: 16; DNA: TGTGCCAGCAGCTCCACGTCCACAGGGAAACGGGCCGAGCAGTACTTC; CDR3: CASSSTSTGKRAEQYF
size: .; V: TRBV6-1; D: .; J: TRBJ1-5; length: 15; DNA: TGTGCCAGCAGTGCCGGGATCAGAGGACATCAGCCCCAGCATTTT; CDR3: CASSAGIRGHQPQHF
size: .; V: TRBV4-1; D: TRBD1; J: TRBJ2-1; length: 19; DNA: TGCGCCAGCAATCAGGGCGGGACAGGGTTGGGTAGAACTGGCAATGAGCAGTTCTTC; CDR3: CASNQGGTGLGRTGNEQFF
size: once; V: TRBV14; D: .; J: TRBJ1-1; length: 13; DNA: TGTGCCAGCAGCCAAGTATTCCAGGGAGAAGCTTTCTTT; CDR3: CASSQVFQGEAFF
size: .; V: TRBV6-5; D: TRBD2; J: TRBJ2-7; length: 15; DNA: TGTGCCAGCGGGGGACTAGCGGATTTCGCCTACGAGCAGTACTTC; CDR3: CASGGLADFAYEQYF
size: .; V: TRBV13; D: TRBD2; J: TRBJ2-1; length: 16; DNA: TGTGCCAGCAGCCTAGGACTAGCGGGAGGCCGCGATGAGCAGTTCTTC; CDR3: CASSLGLAGGRDEQFF
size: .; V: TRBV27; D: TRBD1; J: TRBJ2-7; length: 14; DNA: TGTGCCAGCAGTTCCCAGGGGGCGCCGGGCGAGCAGTACTTC; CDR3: CASSSQGAPGEQYF
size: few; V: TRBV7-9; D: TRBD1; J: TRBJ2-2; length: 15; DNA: TGTGCCAGCAGCCGGGGACAGCCGAACACCGGGGAGCTGTTTTTT; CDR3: CASSRGQPNTGELFF
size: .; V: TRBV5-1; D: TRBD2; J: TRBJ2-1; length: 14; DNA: TGCGCCAGCAATTGGCGGGAGGCCTACAATGAGCAGTTCTTC; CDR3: CASNWREAYNEQFF
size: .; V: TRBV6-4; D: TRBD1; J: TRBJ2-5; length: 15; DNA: TGTGCCAGCAGTGAAGGACAGGGGGCCGTGGAGACCCAGTACTTC; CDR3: CASSEGQGAVETQYF
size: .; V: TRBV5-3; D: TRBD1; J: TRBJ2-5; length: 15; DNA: TGTGCCAGAAACACTAAGGGACAGGGTCATGAGACCCAGTACTTC; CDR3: CARNTKGQGHETQYF
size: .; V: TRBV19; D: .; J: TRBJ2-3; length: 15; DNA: TGTGCCAGTAGTCCGGCCAGGGCCCGCACAGATACGCAGTATTTT; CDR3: CASSPARARTDTQYF
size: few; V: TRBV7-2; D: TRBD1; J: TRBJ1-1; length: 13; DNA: TGTGCCAGCAGCTTTTCAGGGGGTCGGGAAGCTTTCTTT; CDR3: CASSFSGGREAFF
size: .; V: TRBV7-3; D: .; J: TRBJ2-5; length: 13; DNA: TGTGCCAGCAGCCCTGACAGGCAAAGGGCCCAGTACTTC; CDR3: CASSPDRQRAQYF
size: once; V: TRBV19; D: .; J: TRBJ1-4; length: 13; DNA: TGTGCCAGTAGTAGCCGACGTGGTGAAAAACTGTTTTTT; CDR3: CASSSRRGEKLFF
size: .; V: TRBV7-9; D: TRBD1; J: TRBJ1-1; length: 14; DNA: TGTGCCAGCAGCTTCCAGGGGGCTGAGGCTGAAGCTTTCTTT; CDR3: CASSFQGAEAEAFF
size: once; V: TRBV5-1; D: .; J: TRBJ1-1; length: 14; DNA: TGCGCCAGCAGCTTGGGACAGGTGGGGAATGAAGCTTTCTTT; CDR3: CASSLGQVGNEAFF
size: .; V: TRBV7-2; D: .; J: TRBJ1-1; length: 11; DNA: TGTGCCAGCAGCTTTGAGGCTGAAGCTTTCTTT; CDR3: CASSFEAEAFF
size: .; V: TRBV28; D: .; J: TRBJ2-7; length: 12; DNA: TGTGCCACCTCAGAGGGGATCAACGAGCAGTACTTC; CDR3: CATSEGINEQYF
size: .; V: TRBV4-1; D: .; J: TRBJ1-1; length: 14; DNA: TGCGCCAGCAGCCGTCTAGGGGTGAACACTGAAGCTTTCTTT; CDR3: CASSRLGVNTEAFF